This T cell receptor (beta chain) was obtained from a study of T cell repertoires in aging, cancer and after chemotherapy. Across the study: Healthy donor repertoires were recorded over several months to years and showed clear clonal overlap.

Worth noting for this clonotype: Its antigen is not known.

A mixed TRB-A/B primer pool amplified rearranged TRB by multiplex touch-down PCR. A single record per CDR3 protein comes from TCRdb applying MiXCR to the multiplex PCR reads. The repertoire holds approximately 13,000 distinct CDR3 sequences, approximately 24% seen once, with 2% to 3% in the top ten. TCR beta rearrangements were amplified from peripheral blood genomic DNA. The V gene end was trimmed by 6 bases and the J gene end by 4 bases; junction bases not matched to a gene: 2. CDR1 and CDR2 from the germline V gene are MNHNS and SASEGT. There are 12 residues in the CDR3. Whole-study results and caveats: Loss of evenness, beyond lost richness, contributed to age-related TCR diversity decline in cancer patients.

The rearrangement uses TRBV6-1 and TRBJ2-5, with 7 bases aligning to TRBD2. The sequence was obtained from a human donor in good health. What was sequenced was blood. The CDR3 is CASRTGGETQYF. CDR3 nucleotide sequence: TGTGCCAGCAGGACGGGAGGAGAGACCCAGTACTTC.